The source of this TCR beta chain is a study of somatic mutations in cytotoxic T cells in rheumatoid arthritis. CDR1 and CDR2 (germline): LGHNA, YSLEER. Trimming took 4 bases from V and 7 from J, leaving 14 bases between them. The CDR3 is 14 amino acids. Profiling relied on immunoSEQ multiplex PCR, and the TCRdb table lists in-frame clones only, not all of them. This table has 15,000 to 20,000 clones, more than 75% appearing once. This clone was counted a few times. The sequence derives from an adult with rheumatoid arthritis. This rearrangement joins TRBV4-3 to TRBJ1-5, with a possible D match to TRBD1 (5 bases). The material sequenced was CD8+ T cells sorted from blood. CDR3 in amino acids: CASSPTRGLQPQHF. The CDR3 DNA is TGCGCCAGCAGCCCTACTAGGGGCCTGCAGCCCCAGCATTTT.